The 29 T cell receptor beta chains listed next were all sequenced from one sample in a study of blood T cells in healthy people across ages. A second roughly 6 to 12 cycle PCR used barcoded and J-beta primers. TCRdb re-called the 5' RACE reads with MiXCR, one entry per CDR3 protein. The data contain about 640,000 distinct CDR3 sequences, about 28% of them singletons. Source material: blood. The source is a woman aged 80 or over in good health.

This clonotype has just a few counts. The chain couples TRBV10-3 to TRBJ1-6; D gene unclear. Per the germline V gene, CDR1 is ENHRY and CDR2 is SYGVKD. The ends were cut back, 6 bases at V and 5 bases at J, with 11 bases in the middle. The CDR3 loop spans 14 amino acids. The CDR3 loop reads CAISPLGDNSPLHF. The CDR3 DNA reads TGTGCCATCAGCCCATTGGGCGATAATTCACCCCTCCACTTT.

As for this clonotype: A junction end diverges from the germline sequence, so it may reflect a read error. The rearrangement joins TRBV2 to TRBJ2-2; TRBD2 agrees at 7 bases. This CDR3 has 14 amino acids. The V gene's germline CDR1 is SNHLY and CDR2 FYNNEI. CDR3 bases: TGTGCCAGTAATATGGGGGGGAACGCCGGGGAGCTGTTTTTT. Protein sequence: CASNMGGNAGELFF. Full variable domain (missing parts from reference TRBV2 and TRBJ2-2): EPEVTQTPSHQVTQMGQEVILRCVPISNHLYFYWYRQILGQKVEFLVSFYNNEISEKSEIFDDQFSVERPDGSNFTLKIRSTKLEDSAMYFCASNMGGNAGELFFGEGSRLTVL.

This chain joins TRBV5-6 and TRBJ2-6, with TRBD1 matching 8 bases. Germline loops: CDR1 SGHDT, CDR2 YYEEEE. This CDR3 is built from 18 residues. V dropped 3 bases and J dropped 2; count of bases not matched to a gene: 10. For the CDR3, the DNA is TGTGCCAGCAGCTGGGGGTTCGGACAGGGCCCTGGGGCCAACGTCCTGACTTTC. Protein sequence: CASSWGFGQGPGANVLTF. Full variable domain (rest looked up from reference TRBV5-6 and TRBJ2-6): DAGVTQSPTHLIKTRGQQVTLRCSPKSGHDTVSWYQQALGQGPQFIFQYYEEEERQRGNFPDRFSGHQFPNYSSELNVNALLLGDSALYLCASSWGFGQGPGANVLTFGAGSRLTVL.

Many counts were recorded for this clonotype. V usage is TRBV10-3 and J usage is TRBJ1-1; TRBD1 might be the D (5 bases). V was pared by 7 bases and J by 3 bases, with 12 bases between. The CDR3 spans 13 residues. Germline CDR1 and CDR2: ENHRY and SYGVKD. In nucleotides, the CDR3 is TGTGCCATCATGGGGGACCCGGACACTGAAGCTTTCTTT. Protein product: CAIMGDPDTEAFF.

This clonotype was found many times. The chain recombines TRBV7-2 with TRBJ2-7; 7 bases align to TRBD2. The trim removed 5 bases at V and 2 bases at J, leaving 9 bases unmatched. Germline CDR1 and CDR2: SGHTA and FQGNSA. The CDR3 loop spans 15 amino acids. CDR3 sequence reads: CASSLGGTETYEQYF. The CDR3 DNA is TGTGCCAGCAGCCTCGGGGGGACGGAGACCTACGAGCAGTACTTC.

The V and J genes are TRBV30 and TRBJ1-1, with 10 positions matching TRBD1. The junction had 7 bases not matched to a gene; V was cut back by 2 bases and J by 4 bases. In germline, CDR1 is GTSNPN, CDR2 SVGIG (reference sequence). This CDR3 is 15 amino acids long. This chain's CDR3 is CAWSWSGTGATEAFF. The DNA for the CDR3 is TGTGCCTGGAGTTGGTCCGGGACAGGGGCCACTGAAGCTTTCTTT.

This clonotype has a handful of counts. DNA of the CDR3: TGCGCCAGCAGCTTGGCGGCGGGGTTACACACTGAAGCTTTCTTT. This encodes CASSLAAGLHTEAFF. This chain uses TRBV5-1 with TRBJ1-1; D gene unclear. The CDR3 covers 15 residues. The germline CDR1 and CDR2 sequences are SGHRS and YFSETQ. V was shortened by 0 bases and J by 3 bases, with 12 bases between the two germline ends.

This clonotype was recorded at least ten times. The J gene is TRBJ2-3, the V gene TRBV29-1; D is perhaps TRBD1 (6 bases). V was trimmed by 1 base and J by 0 bases, leaving 11 bases between them. Per the germline V gene, CDR1 is SQVTM and CDR2 is ANQGSEA. This CDR3 is 15 amino acids long. The CDR3 region has the DNA TGCAGCGTTGAAGGCGGACAGACCAGCACAGATACGCAGTATTTT. It is translated as CSVEGGQTSTDTQYF.

Comment on this clonotype: Possible read error: a much larger clone is one base away. The gene calls are TRBV30 and TRBJ2-7; 8 bases are shared with TRBD1. Germline V gene data show CDR1 as GTSNPN and CDR2 as SVGIG (reference sequence). The CDR3 runs 12 residues. The DNA for the CDR3 is TGTGCCTGGGGACAGGGTCCCTACGAGCGGTACTTC. Residues: CAWGQGPYERYF.

This clonotype came up many times. This chain connects TRBV5-6 to TRBJ2-5; D remains ambiguous. CDR1 and CDR2 from the germline V gene are SGHDT and YYEEEE. V was pared by 2 bases and J by 0 bases, with 5 bases between. The CDR3 totals 13 residues. In nucleotides, the CDR3 is TGTGCCAGCAGCTTCGCTAACCAAGAGACCCAGTACTTC. Translated, it gives CASSFANQETQYF.

There are a few counts of this clonotype. The V call is TRBV7-3, the J call TRBJ2-3; 12 bases are a match to TRBD2. CDR3 length: 16 amino acids. Germline-derived CDR1 and CDR2 are SGHTA and FQGTGA. V gave up 4 bases and J gave up 6 bases; unmatched junction bases: 8. Here the CDR3 DNA reads TGTGCCAGCAGCTGGACTAGCGGGGCCCTCGGGGATACGCAGTATTTT. Amino acids: CASSWTSGALGDTQYF.

This clonotype was seen at least ten times. The chain employs TRBV12-3 or TRBV12-4 and TRBJ2-3, with 8 bases fitting TRBD2. Unmatched junction bases numbered 12, after V lost 8 bases and J lost 8 bases. The CDR3 runs to 14 residues. The CDR3 sequence: CASGSGGGLGTQYF. DNA for the CDR3: TGTGCCAGCGGATCCGGGGGGGGCTTAGGTACGCAGTATTTT.

Many counts were recorded for this clonotype. This sequence joins TRBV20-1 and TRBJ1-5, with D hard to call. Per the germline V gene, CDR1 is DFQATT and CDR2 is SNEGSKA (reference sequence). Trimming pared 0 bases from V and 3 bases from J, leaving 9 bases between. The CDR3 runs 14 residues. The CDR3 sequence: CSARDTGNNQPQHF. In nucleotides, the CDR3 is TGCAGTGCTAGAGATACGGGGAACAATCAGCCCCAGCATTTT.

Judged by abundance, this clonotype is medium-sized (0.01 to 0.1%). J is TRBJ1-2 and V is TRBV29-1; the match to TRBD1 covers 12 bases. The CDR3 runs 16 residues. The germline V gene has CDR1 SQVTM and CDR2 ANQGSEA. J lost 7 bases, V lost 5 bases, and 14 bases had no gene match. The CDR3, as DNA: TGCAGCGTTCAGGGGGACAGGGGGCAGTCATCGTCTGGCTACACCTTC. Its protein product is CSVQGDRGQSSSGYTF.

This clonotype was found a few times. The rearrangement joins TRBV9 to TRBJ1-1; maybe TRBD1 (5 bases). V was clipped by 4 bases and J by 0 bases, with 16 bases between them. The germline CDR1 and CDR2 sequences are SGDLS and YYNGEE. The CDR3 consists of 16 residues. The DNA for the CDR3 is TGTGCCAGCAGCCCTATCTTGGGGGGACTGAACACTGAAGCTTTCTTT. Translation gives CASSPILGGLNTEAFF.

This clonotype came up many times. The gene calls are TRBV2 and TRBJ2-7; perhaps D is TRBD1 or TRBD2 (5 bases each). There are 15 residues in the CDR3. V lost 4 bases, J lost 2 bases, and 15 bases lay in between. In germline, CDR1 is SNHLY, CDR2 FYNNEI. CDR3 DNA: TGTGCCAGCAGTGGTCGTGGGGGAATGACCTACGAGCAGTACTTC. Amino acids: CASSGRGGMTYEQYF.

The rearrangement links TRBV29-1 to TRBJ1-6, with 10 bases lining up with TRBD1. Germline V gene lookup returns CDR1 SQVTM and CDR2 ANQGSEA. The V segment lost 7 bases and the J segment 10 bases; nucleotides outside the gene matches: 7. CDR3 length equals 13 residues. Here the CDR3 DNA reads TGCAGCGCTAGGACAGGGGGAGGATCACCCCTCCACTTT. Translating gives CSARTGGGSPLHF.

This clonotype was counted only a few times. A much larger clone lies one base from this, so it may be a read error. The V call is TRBV7-2, the J call TRBJ2-7, with D perhaps matching TRBD1 or TRBD2 (6 bases each). The germline V and J ends were trimmed by 1 base and 7 bases, with 14 bases remaining between them. Germline CDR1 and CDR2: SGHTA and FQGNSA. The length of the CDR3 is 14 residues. The CDR3 DNA sequence: TGTGCCAGCAGCTTAGAGGGGGGACACAATGAGCAGTACTTC. Translated: CASSLEGGHNEQYF.

This clonotype was observed many times. Possible read error: a much larger clone is one base away. This chain joins TRBV7-7 and TRBJ2-1, with TRBD2 matching 10 bases. TRBJ2-7 matches the DNA end more closely, so the J call is doubtful. Germline V gives CDR1 SSHAT, CDR2 FNYEAQ (reference sequence). The CDR3 is made up of 16 amino acids. CDR3 in amino acids: CASSPLSGGANNEQYF. In DNA, the CDR3 is TGTGCCAGCAGCCCCTTAAGCGGGGGGGCTAACAATGAGCAGTACTTC.

The V gene is TRBV24-1, the J gene TRBJ2-1, with no clear D. Trimming left V 5 bases short and J 0 bases short, with 7 bases between. The V gene's germline CDR1 is KGHDR and CDR2 SFDVKD. The CDR3 covers 14 residues. The CDR3 DNA is TGTGCCACCAGTGGATATGCCTCCTACAATGAGCAGTTCTTC. As protein: CATSGYASYNEQFF.

This clonotype was found many times. The chain couples TRBV7-2 to TRBJ2-1, with 14 bases that match TRBD2. The V and J ends lost 4 bases and 4 bases, in that order; junction bases with no gene match: 6. The CDR3 totals 17 residues. The germline gives CDR1 SGHTA, CDR2 FQGNSA. CDR3 residues: CASSSPGLAGEYNEQFF. DNA of the CDR3: TGTGCCAGCAGCTCCCCGGGACTAGCGGGGGAGTACAATGAGCAGTTCTTC.

Worth noting for this clonotype: A single base separates this from a much larger clone, so it may be a read error. The chain employs TRBV7-3 and TRBJ1-6; D might be TRBD1 (5 bases). Trimming removed 2 bases at V and 11 bases at J, with 16 bases between. Germline loops: CDR1 SGHTA, CDR2 FQGTGA. The CDR3 extends over 15 amino acids. CDR3 coding DNA: TGTGCCAGCAGCTTAGGGGGTTTGGGGAGTCCACCCCTCCACTTT. This gives the protein CASSLGGLGSPPLHF. The full variable domain, its missing parts supplied by reference TRBV7-3 and TRBJ1-6, is GAGVSQTPSNKVTEKGKYVELRCDPISGHTALYWYRQSLGQGPEFLIYFQGTGAADDSGLPNDRFFAVRPEGSVSTLKIQRTERGDSAVYLCASSLGGLGSPPLHFGNGTRLTVT.

This CDR3 is CASSEASGTSQNEKLFF. The DNA for the CDR3 is TGTGCCAGCAGTGAAGCCTCCGGGACAAGCCAAAATGAAAAACTGTTTTTT. The rearrangement uses TRBV6-1 and TRBJ1-4; TRBD1 might be the D (6 bases). Trimming pared 0 bases from V and 5 bases from J, leaving 16 bases between. This CDR3 is 17 amino acids long. CDR1 MNHNS and CDR2 SASEGT come from the germline V gene.

The J gene is TRBJ2-1, the V gene TRBV2, with TRBD2 identical over 11 bases. With V trimmed by 8 bases and J by 8 bases, 8 bases remained unmatched. In germline, CDR1 is SNHLY, CDR2 FYNNEI. The CDR3 contains 14 residues. In DNA, the CDR3 is TGTGCCAGCCCGAGAACTAGCGGGAGTGATGAGCAGTTCTTC. This codes for CASPRTSGSDEQFF.

This clonotype was detected many times. The chain recombines TRBV20-1 with TRBJ1-2; 11 nucleotides align to TRBD1. V lost 0 bases and J lost 8; bases outside the gene matches: 8. The CDR3 is 15 amino acids. CDR1 DFQATT and CDR2 SNEGSKA come from the germline V gene (reference sequence). The CDR3 region has the DNA TGCAGTGCTAGAGATAGTGGACAGGGGGCAAAGGGCTACACCTTC. Translating it yields CSARDSGQGAKGYTF.

This clonotype was recorded many times. A read error may account for a junction end that differs from germline. The chain employs TRBV24-1 and TRBJ2-1; D unresolved. This CDR3 is 11 amino acids long. Per the germline V gene, CDR1 is KGHDR and CDR2 is SFDVKD. CDR3 coding DNA: TGTGCCGCCAGCTACTACAATGAGCAGTTCTTC. This translates into CAASYYNEQFF.

The chain couples TRBV5-4 to TRBJ1-1, with D hard to call. The germline gives CDR1 SGHNT, CDR2 YYREEE (reference sequence). Trimming removed 1 base at V and 1 base at J, with 5 bases between. This CDR3 spans 13 amino acids. The CDR3 loop reads CASSLPKNTEAFF. The CDR3 nucleotides are TGTGCCAGCAGCTTGCCCAAGAACACTGAAGCTTTCTTT.

This clonotype was counted between two and nine times. The chain uses TRBV9 and TRBJ1-1; D ambiguous. The germline V gene encodes CDR1 SGDLS and CDR2 YYNGEE. Trimming removed 3 bases at V and 4 bases at J, with 13 bases between. This CDR3 spans 14 amino acids. This CDR3 reads CASSDGLRGTEAFF. The CDR3 DNA sequence: TGTGCCAGCAGCGACGGACTCCGAGGCACTGAAGCTTTCTTT.

This clonotype was counted many times. The chain employs TRBV27 and TRBJ2-7; D gene unclear. V lost 6 bases and J 0 bases, leaving 15 bases between the germline ends. Germline V gene lookup returns CDR1 MNHEY and CDR2 SMNVEV (reference sequence). The CDR3 length is 15 residues. The CDR3 DNA sequence: TGTGCCAGCAGGCCCGGACGGCTAGACTCCTACGAGCAGTACTTC. Its protein is CASRPGRLDSYEQYF.